The clone carrying this T cell receptor (beta chain) turned up a few times. Its antigen is still unknown. The entry originates in a study of cytomegalovirus exposure and HLA in healthy donors. The overall study: Among the 398 donors who were genotyped, roughly 85% fell in the genetic ancestry cluster that is associated with self-reported Caucasian donors. Whole-study results and caveats: In most subjects, TCR beta sequences reportedly gave accurate predictions of HLA-A and HLA-B alleles. It was only CMV serostatus that was available as immune exposure information. Sequencing artifact likely explains a cluster of highly shared sequence variants.

PCR employed 60 Vbeta and 13 Jbeta primers. Produced via immunoSEQ multiplex PCR; TCRdb's table is partial and in-frame only. The sample includes just under 95,000 clones, about 84% of them seen just once. The length of the CDR3 is 12 residues. Germline-derived CDR1 and CDR2 are SNHLY and FYNNEI. Trimming pared 10 bases from V and 10 bases from J, leaving 17 bases between. The clonotype comes from a girl aged 2 to 10 in good health and CMV-seropositive. The sample comprised PBMCs. This chain connects TRBV2 to TRBJ2-1, with a possible D match to TRBD1 (6 bases). The CDR3 DNA reads as TGTGCCATTGGACAGAACCGAAGGGAGCAGTTCTTC. Protein sequence: CAIGQNRREQFF.